A single TCR beta chain is shown here with its context. The CDR3 extends over 11 amino acids. The V end lost 0 bases, the J end lost 10 bases, and 6 bases lay between the germline ends. CDR1 is SGHTA and CDR2 is FQGNSA in the germline V gene. This specimen comes from a study of T cells after yellow fever vaccination. TCRdb reprocessed the 5' RACE reads via MiXCR and lists one record per CDR3 protein. Among 250,000 to 350,000 distinct CDR3 sequences listed, under 9% were seen once. This chain uses TRBV7-2 with TRBJ1-1; D gene ambiguous. The material sequenced was CD4+ T cells sorted from PBMCs, taken 5 days after the yellow fever booster vaccination. The clonotype originates from a man between 18 and 35 years old who received the YFV17D yellow fever vaccine. The CDR3 spells CASSLAFRAFF. The CDR3 DNA is TGTGCCAGCAGCTTAGCGTTCAGAGCTTTCTTT.